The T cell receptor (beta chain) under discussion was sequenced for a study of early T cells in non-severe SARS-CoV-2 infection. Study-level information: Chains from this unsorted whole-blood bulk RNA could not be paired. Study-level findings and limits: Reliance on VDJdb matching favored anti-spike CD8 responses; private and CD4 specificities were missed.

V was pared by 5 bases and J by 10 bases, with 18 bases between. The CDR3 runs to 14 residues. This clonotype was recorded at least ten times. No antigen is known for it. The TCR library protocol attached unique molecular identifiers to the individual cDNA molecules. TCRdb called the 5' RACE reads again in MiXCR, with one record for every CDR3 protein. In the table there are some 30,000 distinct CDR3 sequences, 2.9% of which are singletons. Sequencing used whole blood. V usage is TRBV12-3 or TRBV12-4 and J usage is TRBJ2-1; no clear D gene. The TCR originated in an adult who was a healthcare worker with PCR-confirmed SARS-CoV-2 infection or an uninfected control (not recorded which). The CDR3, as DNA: TGTGCCAGCAGTACCCCCTCCCGAGGCAGGGAGCAGTTCTTC. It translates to CASSTPSRGREQFF.